This T cell receptor beta chain was identified during a study of T cells in Graves' hyperthyroidism and ophthalmopathy. Study observations and caveats: Stable hyperthyroidism was told apart from ophthalmopathy by a model built on 13 V-J features.

To note about this clonotype: Its antigen is still unknown.

TCR beta CDR3 regions were amplified from RNA. The HTBI primer set served for first-round RT-PCR of the TCR CDR3. Via MiXCR, TCRdb re-called the multiplex PCR reads, giving one row per CDR3 protein. Of some 460,000 distinct CDR3 sequences in the sample, approximately 15% were seen once. The material sequenced was blood. The receptor comes from a young woman with Graves' hyperthyroidism.

Here the CDR3 DNA reads TGTGCCAGCAGCGTAGATATCGGGCAGCAGCAGTTCTTC. Amino acids: CASSVDIGQQQFF. V gene TRBV2 combines with J gene TRBJ2-1; no clear D. The V gene's germline CDR1 is SNHLY and CDR2 FYNNEI. V was clipped by 6 bases and J by 11 bases, with 17 bases between them. This CDR3 comprises 13 residues.